These T cell receptor beta chains were read from a single sample in a study of blood T cell repertoires in COVID-19. Produced via immunoSEQ multiplex PCR; TCRdb's table is partial and in-frame only. The sample has over 300,000 clones, roughly 88% seen once. The sample consisted of PBMCs or T cells enriched from blood (not recorded which). Source of these receptors: a man aged 25 to 45 who had recovered from COVID-19. Each CDR3 is given with its conserved first and last residue. The order of the fields is clone size, V gene, J gene, D gene, CDR3 protein, CDR3 DNA. D genes are given only for firm matches. Rows may omit the clone size; those that give it use once, few, many or a size class.

clone_size: .
v_call: TRBV19
j_call: TRBJ1-1
d_call: TRBD1
cdr3_aa: CASLAGTGNMNTEAFF
cdr3_nt: TGTGCCAGCCTCGCCGGGACAGGGAATATGAACACTGAAGCTTTCTTT

clone_size: .
v_call: TRBV19
j_call: TRBJ1-2
d_call: .
cdr3_aa: CASSIAGSYGYTF
cdr3_nt: TGTGCCAGTAGTATTGCCGGGAGCTATGGCTACACCTTC

clone_size: few
v_call: TRBV19
j_call: TRBJ2-2
d_call: TRBD1
cdr3_aa: CASNDRVGTGELFF
cdr3_nt: TGTGCCAGTAACGACAGGGTCGGCACCGGGGAGCTGTTTTTT

clone_size: .
v_call: TRBV21-1
j_call: TRBJ2-7
d_call: .
cdr3_aa: CASSPRGSGTYEQYF
cdr3_nt: TGTGCCAGCAGCCCCCGGGGGAGCGGGACCTACGAGCAGTACTTC

clone_size: .
v_call: TRBV5-1
j_call: TRBJ2-5
d_call: TRBD2
cdr3_aa: CASSLTGGGETQYF
cdr3_nt: TGCGCCAGCAGCTTGACGGGGGGGGGCGAGACCCAGTACTTC

clone_size: .
v_call: TRBV9
j_call: TRBJ2-5
d_call: .
cdr3_aa: CASSVGQEKETQYF
cdr3_nt: TGTGCCAGCAGCGTAGGACAGGAGAAAGAGACCCAGTACTTC

clone_size: .
v_call: TRBV7-9
j_call: TRBJ2-1
d_call: TRBD1
cdr3_aa: CASSRSGTGIYNEQFF
cdr3_nt: TGTGCCAGCAGCCGCTCCGGGACAGGGATTTACAATGAGCAGTTCTTC

clone_size: .
v_call: TRBV4-1
j_call: TRBJ2-3
d_call: .
cdr3_aa: CASSHGADTQYF
cdr3_nt: TGCGCCAGCAGCCATGGTGCGGATACGCAGTATTTT

clone_size: .
v_call: TRBV15
j_call: TRBJ1-5
d_call: .
cdr3_aa: CATSREGSQPQHF
cdr3_nt: TGTGCCACCAGCAGAGAAGGGAGTCAGCCCCAGCATTTT

clone_size: .
v_call: TRBV7-2
j_call: TRBJ1-4
d_call: TRBD1
cdr3_aa: CASSRDRGDEKLFF
cdr3_nt: TGTGCCAGCAGCAGGGACAGGGGAGATGAAAAACTGTTTTTT

clone_size: .
v_call: TRBV6-5
j_call: TRBJ2-3
d_call: .
cdr3_aa: CASSQPGHNMYF
cdr3_nt: TGTGCCAGCAGTCAACCGGGACACAACATGTATTTT

clone_size: .
v_call: TRBV20-1
j_call: TRBJ1-2
d_call: .
cdr3_aa: CSASRGADGYTF
cdr3_nt: TGCAGTGCTAGTCGCGGGGCGGATGGCTACACCTTC

clone_size: .
v_call: TRBV7-2
j_call: TRBJ2-2
d_call: .
cdr3_aa: CASRNLNTGELFF
cdr3_nt: TGTGCCAGCAGGAATCTAAACACCGGGGAGCTGTTTTTT

clone_size: few
v_call: TRBV10-1
j_call: TRBJ2-7
d_call: TRBD2
cdr3_aa: CASSELAGSRRQYF
cdr3_nt: TGCGCCAGCAGTGAACTAGCGGGGTCCCGACGGCAGTACTTC

clone_size: once
v_call: TRBV6-5
j_call: TRBJ2-2
d_call: .
cdr3_aa: CAIKFVRGNTGELFF
cdr3_nt: TGTGCCATCAAATTTGTGCGGGGGAACACCGGGGAGCTGTTTTTT

clone_size: once
v_call: TRBV18
j_call: TRBJ1-1
d_call: TRBD1
cdr3_aa: CASSQSSAGQGTEAFF
cdr3_nt: TGTGCCAGCTCACAGTCTTCTGCCGGACAGGGCACTGAAGCTTTCTTT

clone_size: .
v_call: TRBV5-5
j_call: TRBJ2-5
d_call: .
cdr3_aa: CASSPMATGTETQYF
cdr3_nt: TGTGCCAGCAGCCCGATGGCAACAGGAACGGAGACCCAGTACTTC

clone_size: .
v_call: TRBV5-1
j_call: TRBJ2-7
d_call: .
cdr3_aa: CASSLGGATYEQYF
cdr3_nt: TGCGCCAGCAGCTTAGGGGGAGCTACCTACGAGCAGTACTTC

clone_size: once
v_call: TRBV21-1
j_call: TRBJ1-2
d_call: .
cdr3_aa: CASRYRANYGYTF
cdr3_nt: TGTGCCAGCCGTTATAGAGCTAACTATGGCTACACCTTC

clone_size: few
v_call: TRBV6-4
j_call: TRBJ2-1
d_call: TRBD1
cdr3_aa: CASSAQGDSYNEQFF
cdr3_nt: TGTGCCAGCAGTGCCCAGGGGGACTCCTACAATGAGCAGTTCTTC

clone_size: .
v_call: TRBV6-5
j_call: TRBJ1-2
d_call: .
cdr3_aa: CASRLDRNYGYTF
cdr3_nt: TGTGCCAGCAGGTTAGACAGGAACTATGGCTACACCTTC

clone_size: .
v_call: TRBV6-2/TRBV6-3
j_call: TRBJ2-5
d_call: TRBD2
cdr3_aa: CASSYVLAGRETQYF
cdr3_nt: TGTGCCAGCAGTTACGTCCTAGCGGGGAGAGAGACCCAGTACTTC

clone_size: once
v_call: TRBV6-6
j_call: TRBJ2-1
d_call: .
cdr3_aa: CASSDPPSSYNEQFF
cdr3_nt: TGTGCCAGCAGTGACCCCCCTAGCTCCTACAATGAGCAGTTCTTC

clone_size: few
v_call: TRBV9
j_call: TRBJ2-2
d_call: TRBD2
cdr3_aa: CASSVGTSAYGELFF
cdr3_nt: TGTGCCAGCAGCGTTGGGACTAGCGCTTACGGGGAGCTGTTTTTT

clone_size: .
v_call: TRBV2
j_call: TRBJ2-2
d_call: TRBD2
cdr3_aa: CASQSGGTITGELFF
cdr3_nt: TGTGCCAGCCAAAGCGGGGGAACCATCACCGGGGAGCTGTTTTTT

clone_size: .
v_call: TRBV30
j_call: TRBJ1-4
d_call: .
cdr3_aa: CAWSPDPGGEKLFF
cdr3_nt: TGTGCCTGGAGTCCCGACCCCGGGGGTGAAAAACTGTTTTTT

clone_size: .
v_call: TRBV24-1
j_call: TRBJ2-6
d_call: .
cdr3_aa: CATSAPWGDSGANVLTF
cdr3_nt: TGTGCCACCAGTGCGCCGTGGGGGGACTCTGGGGCCAACGTCCTGACTTTC

clone_size: .
v_call: TRBV9
j_call: TRBJ1-1
d_call: .
cdr3_aa: CASSSDRSPHNTEAFF
cdr3_nt: TGTGCCAGCAGCTCCGACAGGTCGCCTCATAACACTGAAGCTTTCTTT

clone_size: .
v_call: TRBV9
j_call: TRBJ1-6
d_call: .
cdr3_aa: CASSAAGVNSPLHF
cdr3_nt: TGTGCCAGCAGCGCTGCAGGGGTTAATTCACCCCTCCACTTT

clone_size: .
v_call: TRBV5-6
j_call: TRBJ2-7
d_call: .
cdr3_aa: CASARDSYEQYF
cdr3_nt: TGTGCCAGCGCGAGGGATTCCTACGAGCAGTACTTC

clone_size: .
v_call: TRBV3-1/TRBV3-2
j_call: TRBJ1-1
d_call: .
cdr3_aa: CASSTIEEGRAFF
cdr3_nt: TGTGCCAGCAGCACAATCGAGGAAGGGAGAGCTTTCTTT

clone_size: few
v_call: TRBV5-4
j_call: TRBJ2-7
d_call: .
cdr3_aa: CASSFGSGTPYEQYF
cdr3_nt: TGTGCCAGCAGCTTCGGCTCAGGGACACCCTACGAGCAGTACTTC

clone_size: .
v_call: TRBV5-1
j_call: TRBJ1-1
d_call: .
cdr3_aa: CASSPTLGVNTEAFF
cdr3_nt: TGCGCCAGCAGCCCCACATTAGGGGTGAACACTGAAGCTTTCTTT

clone_size: .
v_call: TRBV7-6
j_call: TRBJ1-1
d_call: .
cdr3_aa: CASSSDRLMNTEAFF
cdr3_nt: TGTGCCAGCAGCTCCGATCGGTTGATGAACACTGAAGCTTTCTTT

clone_size: .
v_call: TRBV9
j_call: TRBJ2-5
d_call: TRBD2
cdr3_aa: CASSVAGGRNQETQYF
cdr3_nt: TGTGCCAGCAGCGTAGCTGGCGGGAGGAACCAAGAGACCCAGTACTTC

clone_size: once
v_call: TRBV5-1
j_call: TRBJ1-3
d_call: .
cdr3_aa: CASSSGLSGNTIYF
cdr3_nt: TGCGCCAGCAGCTCGGGTCTTTCTGGAAACACCATATATTTT

clone_size: few
v_call: TRBV7-9
j_call: TRBJ2-2
d_call: TRBD2
cdr3_aa: CASSKDRVLAGGFTGELFF
cdr3_nt: TGTGCCAGCAGCAAGGACAGGGTGCTAGCGGGGGGATTCACCGGGGAGCTGTTTTTT

clone_size: .
v_call: TRBV4-3
j_call: TRBJ1-4
d_call: .
cdr3_aa: CASSPHGSEKLFF
cdr3_nt: TGCGCCAGCAGCCCCCACGGGAGTGAAAAACTGTTTTTT

clone_size: .
v_call: TRBV5-1
j_call: TRBJ2-3
d_call: .
cdr3_aa: CASSVHPPTDTDTQYF
cdr3_nt: TGCGCCAGCAGCGTTCACCCGCCGACAGACACAGATACGCAGTATTTT

clone_size: .
v_call: TRBV18
j_call: TRBJ2-1
d_call: TRBD2
cdr3_aa: CASSPGTSGLINEQFF
cdr3_nt: TGTGCCAGCTCACCCGGGACTAGCGGGTTGATCAATGAGCAGTTCTTC

clone_size: .
v_call: TRBV18
j_call: TRBJ2-5
d_call: .
cdr3_aa: CASSPFGETQYF
cdr3_nt: TGTGCCAGCTCACCATTCGGAGAGACCCAGTACTTC

clone_size: .
v_call: TRBV18
j_call: TRBJ1-4
d_call: TRBD1
cdr3_aa: CASSPGASRGPEKLFF
cdr3_nt: TGTGCCAGCTCCCCCGGGGCGAGCAGGGGGCCCGAAAAACTGTTTTTT

clone_size: .
v_call: TRBV7-3
j_call: TRBJ2-1
d_call: TRBD2
cdr3_aa: CASSSGGSGGAREQFF
cdr3_nt: TGTGCCAGCAGCTCTGGAGGGAGCGGGGGGGCCAGGGAGCAGTTCTTC

clone_size: .
v_call: TRBV14
j_call: TRBJ1-3
d_call: .
cdr3_aa: CASSSFPRITGGNTIYF
cdr3_nt: TGTGCCAGCAGCTCTTTTCCACGTATAACAGGCGGAAACACCATATATTTT

clone_size: .
v_call: TRBV7-8
j_call: TRBJ2-1
d_call: .
cdr3_aa: CASSRGIGASSYNEQFF
cdr3_nt: TGTGCCAGCAGCCGGGGTATAGGGGCTAGCTCCTACAATGAGCAGTTCTTC

clone_size: few
v_call: TRBV3-1/TRBV3-2
j_call: TRBJ1-1
d_call: TRBD1
cdr3_aa: CASSLADRRSTEAFF
cdr3_nt: TGTGCCAGCAGCCTAGCGGACAGGAGAAGCACTGAAGCTTTCTTT

clone_size: .
v_call: TRBV2
j_call: TRBJ1-6
d_call: .
cdr3_aa: CASSDFAGKNSPLHF
cdr3_nt: TGTGCCAGCAGTGATTTTGCAGGGAAGAATTCACCCCTCCACTTT

clone_size: .
v_call: TRBV6-6
j_call: TRBJ1-3
d_call: TRBD1
cdr3_aa: CASSRSTGVPGNTIYF
cdr3_nt: TGTGCCAGCAGTCGATCAACAGGGGTCCCTGGAAACACCATATATTTT

clone_size: .
v_call: TRBV30
j_call: TRBJ2-1
d_call: .
cdr3_aa: CAFSGLRWNEQFF
cdr3_nt: TGTGCCTTTTCGGGACTCCGGTGGAATGAGCAGTTCTTC

clone_size: .
v_call: TRBV27
j_call: TRBJ2-7
d_call: TRBD1
cdr3_aa: CASSSRTGSYEQYF
cdr3_nt: TGTGCCAGCAGTTCCAGGACAGGGTCCTACGAGCAGTACTTC